This T cell receptor (beta chain) was sequenced for a study of cytomegalovirus exposure and HLA in healthy donors. Study-wide background: Previous work identified roughly 120 million unique TCR beta sequences from around 170 million T cells.

The CDR3 sequence is 14 residues long. Trimming left V 6 bases short and J 5 bases short, with 16 bases between. Germline CDR1 and CDR2: MNHEY and SVGAGI. Both 60 Vbeta primers and 13 Jbeta primers went into the PCR. Sequencing was performed with immunoSEQ multiplex PCR; in TCRdb, only in-frame clones are kept and a portion is missing. Among tens of thousands of clones listed, around 85% were seen once. This clonotype was sampled from a young man in good health and CMV-seronegative. The sample was PBMCs. The genes are TRBV6-5 and TRBJ1-2; D unclear. The CDR3 here is CASRDSLDLYGYTF. The CDR3 DNA follows: TGTGCCAGCAGGGACTCCTTAGACCTTTATGGCTACACCTTC.